A selection of T cell receptor beta chains follows, all from one sample in a study of metastatic and nonmetastatic thyroid tumors. TCRdb ran MiXCR on the PCR reads. The table has around 26,000 clones, around 20% seen once. The sample taken for sequencing was blood. Receptor source: a male donor with papillary thyroid cancer or a benign thyroid nodule (not recorded which). Some clones in this sample may be carry-over from other donors' samples. The CDR3 runs from the conserved cysteine through the conserved F or W. A D gene is named only where the DNA matches it firmly. Part of the rows lack a size; the others show once, few, many or a class for expanded clones.

j_gene | d_gene | v_gene | abundance | CDR3aa | CDR3nt
TRBJ1-2 | TRBD1 | TRBV29-1 | many | CSVDEGQGASYTF | TGCAGCGTTGACGAGGGACAGGGGGCGAGCTACACCTTC
TRBJ1-6 | NA | TRBV5-1 | many | CASSPGRSSYNSPLHF | TGCGCCAGCAGCCCAGGCCGGTCCTCCTATAATTCACCCCTCCACTTT
TRBJ2-7 | TRBD1 | TRBV6-1 | medium-sized | CASSEPWTGFYEQYF | TGTGCCAGCAGTGAACCCTGGACAGGGTTCTACGAGCAGTACTTC
TRBJ2-7 | TRBD2 | TRBV6-1 | NA | CASSEPDAAGDYEQYF | TGTGCCAGCAGTGAACCCGACGCAGCGGGAGACTACGAGCAGTACTTC
TRBJ2-5 | NA | TRBV24-1 | NA | CATSDLRVGDTQYF | TGTGCCACCAGTGACCTCAGGGTAGGGGATACCCAGTACTTC
TRBJ2-7 | TRBD1 | TRBV7-2 | NA | CASSWGQGGAYEQYF | TGTGCCAGCAGCTGGGGACAGGGAGGGGCCTACGAGCAGTACTTC
TRBJ1-3 | TRBD1 | TRBV25-1 | many | CASSELSVGTVSGNTIYF | TGTGCCAGCAGTGAATTATCGGTTGGGACAGTCTCTGGAAACACCATATATTTT
TRBJ1-3 | NA | TRBV29-1 | many | CSVRQPLSGNTIYF | TGCAGCGTTAGACAGCCGTTATCTGGAAACACCATATATTTT
TRBJ2-5 | TRBD2 | TRBV2 | NA | CASSRTSSLQNQYF | TGTGCCAGCAGTAGGACTAGCTCATTACAGAACCAGTACTTC
TRBJ2-5 | NA | TRBV6-1 | many | CASSGAAATQYF | TGTGCCAGCAGTGGCGCGGCGGCGACCCAGTACTTC
TRBJ2-5 | NA | TRBV9 | many | CASSVSGGEETQYF | TGTGCCAGCAGCGTATCCGGTGGAGAAGAGACCCAGTACTTC
TRBJ2-3 | NA | TRBV25-1 | medium-sized | CASSEWGDSTDTQYF | TGTGCCAGCAGTGAATGGGGGGATAGCACAGATACGCAGTATTTT
TRBJ2-3 | TRBD2 | TRBV10-2 | NA | CASGLGAGTSTDTQYF | TGCGCCAGCGGCTTGGGAGCGGGGACTAGCACAGATACGCAGTATTTT
TRBJ2-7 | NA | TRBV7-9 | many | CASSYPSRPSYEQYF | TGTGCCAGCAGCTACCCATCCCGACCATCCTACGAGCAGTACTTC
TRBJ2-5 | TRBD1 | TRBV5-5 | many | CASSARTGTGETQYF | TGTGCCAGCAGCGCGAGGACAGGGACAGGGGAGACCCAGTACTTC
TRBJ1-2 | NA | TRBV19 | NA | CASSIWFVSEGPNYGYTF | TGTGCCAGTAGTATTTGGTTCGTTAGTGAGGGGCCAAACTATGGCTACACCTTC
TRBJ1-2 | TRBD1 | TRBV27 | medium-sized | CASRDGTVLGYTF | TGTGCCAGCAGAGATGGGACAGTGCTTGGCTACACCTTC
TRBJ2-3 | TRBD2 | TRBV7-3 | NA | CASSSGPSGGTDTQYF | TGTGCCAGCAGCTCCGGGCCGAGCGGGGGCACAGATACGCAGTATTTT
TRBJ1-6 | NA | TRBV5-1 | NA | CASSSTGTDSPLHF | TGCGCCAGCAGCTCAACCGGGACGGATTCACCCCTCCACTTT
TRBJ2-7 | NA | TRBV27 | few | CVSSRSGPYEQYF | TGTGTCAGCAGTAGATCAGGACCCTACGAGCAGTACTTT
TRBJ1-5 | NA | TRBV18 | NA | CASSTQGIGNQPQHF | TGTGCCAGCTCGACTCAGGGTATTGGCAATCAGCCCCAGCATTTT
TRBJ2-2 | TRBD2 | TRBV7-6 | many | CASSLGGLAGAGELFF | TGTGCCAGCAGCTTAGGTGGACTAGCGGGAGCCGGGGAGCTGTTTTTT
TRBJ1-3 | NA | TRBV6-6 | medium-sized | CASSYGGGSSGNTIYF | TGTGCCAGCAGTTATGGGGGGGGGAGCTCTGGAAACACCATATATTTT
TRBJ1-5 | TRBD1 | TRBV28 | few | CASSDRGDSNQPQHF | TGTGCCAGCAGCGACAGGGGGGATAGCAATCAGCCCCAGCATTTT
TRBJ1-5 | NA | TRBV6-1 | NA | CASRTASNQPQHF | TGTGCCAGCAGGACGGCTAGCAATCAGCCCCAGCATTTT
TRBJ1-5 | TRBD1 | TRBV30 | many | CAWATGHQPQHF | TGTGCCTGGGCGACAGGGCATCAGCCCCAGCATTTT
TRBJ1-4 | NA | TRBV7-9 | many | CASSLERFANEKLFF | TGTGCCAGCAGCTTAGAGCGCTTTGCTAATGAAAAACTGTTTTTT
TRBJ1-2 | NA | TRBV11-2 | NA | CASIPGWPYGYTF | TGTGCCAGCATTCCAGGATGGCCATATGGCTACACCTTC
TRBJ1-2 | NA | TRBV9 | NA | CASSVVVGDGYTF | TGTGCCAGCAGCGTAGTAGTCGGGGACGGCTACACCTTC
TRBJ2-6 | NA | TRBV29-1 | many | CSVGRVGPGANVLTF | TGCAGCGTAGGACGAGTGGGACCTGGGGCCAACGTCCTGACTTTC
TRBJ2-7 | NA | TRBV7-9 | few | CASSLDISEQYF | TGTGCCAGCAGCTTAGATATCAGCGAGCAGTACTTC
TRBJ2-2 | NA | TRBV30 | many | CAWSVRTGELFF | TGTGCCTGGAGCGTCCGTACCGGGGAGCTGTTTTTT
TRBJ2-7 | NA | TRBV6-1 | medium-sized | CASSYSNSYEQYF | TGTGCCAGCAGTTATTCTAACTCCTACGAGCAGTACTTC
TRBJ2-7 | NA | TRBV6-5 | medium-sized | CASSYDLNYEQYF | TGTGCCAGCAGTTACGACTTAAACTACGAGCAGTACTTC
TRBJ1-2 | NA | TRBV7-2 | many | CASSWADSNYGYTF | TGTGCCAGCAGCTGGGCCGACTCGAACTATGGCTACACCTTC
TRBJ2-6 | NA | TRBV18 | NA | CASSPRGAGANVLTF | TGTGCCAGCTCACCAAGAGGGGCCGGGGCCAACGTCCTGACTTTC
TRBJ1-1 | NA | TRBV13 | NA | CASSLVRQNTEAFF | TGTGCCAGCAGCTTAGTGCGGCAGAACACTGAAGCTTTCTTT
TRBJ1-5 | NA | TRBV7-8 | many | CASSLAGDSNQPQHF | TGTGCCAGCAGCTTAGCAGGGGATAGCAATCAGCCCCAGCATTTT
TRBJ1-2 | NA | TRBV9 | NA | CASSVEAKSGDRGGYTF | TGTGCCAGCAGCGTAGAAGCCAAATCGGGGGACCGTGGTGGCTACACCTTC
TRBJ2-3 | NA | TRBV7-9 | NA | CANRQGASTDTQYF | TGTGCTAACAGGCAGGGCGCTAGCACAGATACGCAGTATTTT
TRBJ2-5 | NA | TRBV6-2/TRBV6-3 | many | CASSKTSGDRETQYF | TGTGCCAGCAGCAAAACGTCGGGGGATCGGGAGACCCAGTACTTC
TRBJ2-7 | NA | TRBV4-1 | many | CASSQDRGYEQYF | TGCGCCAGCAGCCAAGATCGTGGGTACGAGCAGTACTTC
TRBJ1-1 | NA | TRBV19 | few | CASRITGAVNTEAFF | TGTGCCAGTAGGATTACTGGGGCGGTGAACACTGAAGCTTTCTTT
TRBJ2-2 | NA | TRBV5-1 | few | CASSPEALGAGELFF | TGCGCCAGCAGCCCCGAGGCCCTGGGGGCCGGGGAGCTGTTTTTT
TRBJ2-3 | NA | TRBV29-1 | many | CSVGRGTDTQYF | TGCAGCGTTGGGAGGGGCACAGATACGCAGTATTTT